This T cell receptor (beta chain) was sequenced for a study of T cells after yellow fever vaccination. General study points: Relatively few clonotypes were ones that appeared in both CD4 and CD8 compartments. Re-detected after boosting: most primary clones, 96% of CD4 and roughly 90% of CD8. Abundant bulk-population clonotypes could contaminate the FACS-sorted repertoires.

Each CDR3 protein gets one entry after TCRdb re-called the 5' RACE reads with MiXCR. The repertoire includes roughly 120,000 distinct CDR3 sequences, around 7.4% of them detected once, and around 2.5% sits in the top ten. In its sample, this clonotype was seen many times. Its antigen is unidentified. V was pared by 7 bases and J by 1 base, with 16 bases between. This CDR3 has 15 amino acids. The germline V gene encodes CDR1 SGHTA and CDR2 FQGNSA. The chain links TRBV7-2 to TRBJ1-1; maybe TRBD1 (5 bases). The sequence came from a man aged 18 to 30 who received the YFV17D yellow fever vaccine. Sequenced here: CD4+ T cells sorted from PBMCs, sampled less than 11 days after the first yellow fever vaccination. This CDR3 reads CASTRVSGSNTEAFF. Written as DNA, the CDR3 is TGTGCCAGCACTCGAGTGTCAGGGTCGAACACTGAAGCTTTCTTT. Looking up the rest from reference TRBV7-2 and TRBJ1-1 gives the full variable domain: GAGVSQSPSNKVTEKGKDVELRCDPISGHTALYWYRQSLGQGLEFLIYFQGNSAPDKSGLPSDRFSAERTGGSVSTLTIQRTQQEDSAVYLCASTRVSGSNTEAFFGQGTRLTVV.